This entry features one TCR beta chain sequence. The CDR3 sequence is 14 residues long. Germline CDR1 reads ENHRY; CDR2 reads SYGVKD. Between the trimmed V and J ends, which lost 2 bases and 4 bases, there was a span of 11 bases. Sequencing was performed with immunoSEQ multiplex PCR; in TCRdb, only in-frame clones are kept and a portion is missing. Of tens of thousands of clones in the sample, roughly nine tenths were seen once. The sample belongs to a study of blood T cell repertoires in COVID-19. What was sequenced was peripheral blood. The J gene is TRBJ2-5, the V gene TRBV10-3; a weak D match, TRBD2 (7 bases). This TCR came from a human donor with active COVID-19. The donor label of this sample is uncertain. The CDR3 here is CAISEARGGETQYF. DNA of the CDR3: TGTGCCATCAGTGAGGCTAGGGGGGGAGAGACCCAGTACTTC.